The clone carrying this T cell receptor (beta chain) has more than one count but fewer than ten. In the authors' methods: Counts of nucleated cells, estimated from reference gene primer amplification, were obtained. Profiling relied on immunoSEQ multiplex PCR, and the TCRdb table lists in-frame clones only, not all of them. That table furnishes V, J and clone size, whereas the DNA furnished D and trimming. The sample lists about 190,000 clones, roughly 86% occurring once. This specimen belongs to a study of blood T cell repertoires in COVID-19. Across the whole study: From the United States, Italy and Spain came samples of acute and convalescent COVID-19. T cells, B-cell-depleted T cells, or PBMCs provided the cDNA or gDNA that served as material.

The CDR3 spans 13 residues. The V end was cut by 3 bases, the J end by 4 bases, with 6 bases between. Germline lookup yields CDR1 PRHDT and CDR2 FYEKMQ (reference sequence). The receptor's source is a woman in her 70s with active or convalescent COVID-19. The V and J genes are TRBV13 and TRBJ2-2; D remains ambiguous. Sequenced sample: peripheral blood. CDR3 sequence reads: CASSFYRTGELFF. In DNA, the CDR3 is TGTGCCAGCAGCTTTTATCGCACCGGGGAGCTGTTTTTT.